Below, 29 T cell receptor beta chains from the same sample are listed, as sequenced in a study of cytomegalovirus exposure and HLA in healthy donors. The PCR contained 60 Vbeta and 13 Jbeta primers. Produced via immunoSEQ multiplex PCR; TCRdb's table is partial and in-frame only. Among under 150,000 clones, about 61% were seen once, and the ten largest hold 7.5% to 9%. The sequenced sample was PBMCs. These receptors originate from a man between 18 and 29 years old in good health and CMV-seropositive.

This chain connects TRBV5-1 to TRBJ2-5, with 9 bases aligning to TRBD2. The CDR3 runs to 16 residues. Germline values: CDR1 SGHRS, CDR2 YFSETQ. The V and J ends lost 0 bases and 5 bases, in that order; junction bases with no gene match: 8. The CDR3 loop is CASSLATSGRQETQYF. In nucleotides, the CDR3 is TGCGCCAGCAGCTTGGCGACTAGCGGTCGGCAGGAGACCCAGTACTTC.

This chain links TRBV7-9 with TRBJ2-5, with D tentatively TRBD2 (6 bases). V gave up 1 base and J gave up 1 base, with 10 bases separating them. The CDR3 totals 15 residues. Germline V gene lookup returns CDR1 SEHNR and CDR2 FQNEAQ (reference sequence). The CDR3 nucleotides are TGTGCCAGCAGCTTAGTTACTAGCCTCCAAGAGACCCAGTACTTC. Protein product: CASSLVTSLQETQYF.

This chain links TRBV7-9 with TRBJ2-3; 9 nucleotides align to TRBD2. Losses at the gene ends were 5 bases for V and 3 bases for J; bases not matched to a gene: 9. CDR3 length equals 16 residues. CDR1 is SEHNR and CDR2 is FQNEAQ in the germline V gene (reference sequence). In DNA, the CDR3 is TGTGCCAGCAGCCCTAGGGCTAGCGGGGAGACAGATACGCAGTATTTT. Its protein product is CASSPRASGETDTQYF.

The chain combines TRBV5-4 with TRBJ2-3; 7 bases map to TRBD1. V gave up 4 bases and J gave up 2 bases; unmatched junction bases: 7. The CDR3 has 15 residues. Germline V CDR1 and CDR2: SGHNT, YYREEE (reference sequence). CDR3 sequence: CASSRRDRDTDTQYF. The CDR3 DNA reads as TGTGCCAGCAGCCGCCGGGACAGAGACACAGATACGCAGTATTTT.

V gene TRBV4-1 combines with J gene TRBJ2-7, with 10 nucleotides matching TRBD1. There are 16 residues in the CDR3. CDR1 and CDR2 from the germline V gene are MGHRA and YSYEKL. With 2 bases clipped from V and 4 bases from J, the junction kept 8 bases outside the gene matches. CDR3 in DNA: TGCGCCAGCAGCCAATCACCGGGACAGGGGCTTTACGAGCAGTACTTC. Translating gives CASSQSPGQGLYEQYF.

The chain has TRBV6-5 and TRBJ1-6; 9 nucleotides line up with TRBD1. CDR3 length: 14 amino acids. Germline CDR1 is MNHEY and CDR2 is SVGAGI. V shed 6 bases and J 10 bases; nucleotides not matched to a gene: 7. CDR3 sequence (DNA): TGTGCCAGCAGACAGGGACAGGGTTCCTCACCCCTCCACTTT. This gives the protein CASRQGQGSSPLHF.

The V call is TRBV2, the J call TRBJ1-4; no clear D gene. The CDR3 totals 15 residues. Trimming took off 3 bases at V and 8 bases at J, with 16 bases between the two ends. Germline V gene sequence: CDR1 SNHLY, CDR2 FYNNEI. Written as DNA, the CDR3 is TGTGCCAGCAGTGAGTTTGACATACCGAAAGAAAAACTGTTTTTT. Translation gives CASSEFDIPKEKLFF.

J is TRBJ2-7 and V is TRBV5-8, with 8 bases matching TRBD1. V gave up 1 base and J gave up 3 bases; unmatched junction bases: 6. Per the germline V gene, CDR1 is SGHTS and CDR2 is YDEGEE. The CDR3 sequence is 15 residues long. As DNA, the CDR3 is TGTGCCAGCAGCTTGTCCGGGACAGGCTTCTACGAGCAGTACGTC. Its translation: CASSLSGTGFYEQYV.

This clone was picked up one time. This sequence joins TRBV19 and TRBJ2-4; possibly TRBD1 for D (6 bases). This CDR3 comprises 13 residues. Germline V gene sequence: CDR1 LNHDA, CDR2 SQIVND (reference sequence). Here the CDR3 reads CAKGENLKNIQYF. CDR3 bases: TGTGCGAAGGGGGAGAACCTCAAAAACATTCAGTACTTC.

The rearrangement uses TRBV23-1 and TRBJ2-1; 9 bases agree with TRBD1. TRBV23-1 is an open reading frame whose function is uncertain. After removal of 3 bases from V and 2 bases from J, the junction contained 14 bases not matched to a gene. This CDR3 has 19 amino acids. The CDR3 sequence is CASSHLIFLDRGPYNEQFF. CDR3 DNA: TGCGCCAGCAGTCATCTAATTTTTTTGGACAGGGGTCCCTACAATGAGCAGTTCTTC.

This chain joins TRBV4-1 and TRBJ2-5; a possible D gene is TRBD2 (6 bases). This CDR3 spans 16 amino acids. Per the germline V gene, CDR1 is MGHRA and CDR2 is YSYEKL. V lost 0 bases to trimming and J lost 3 bases, with 14 bases between them. CDR3 nucleotides: TGCGCCAGCAGCCAAGATCATCCGTGGGGGGAAGAGACCCAGTACTTC. It encodes CASSQDHPWGEETQYF.

This clone was detected only a few times. This chain links TRBV30 with TRBJ2-3, with D perhaps TRBD2 (6 bases). The CDR3 length is 15 residues. The V gene's germline CDR1 is GTSNPN and CDR2 SVGIG (reference sequence). V gave up 2 bases and J gave up 2 bases, with 14 bases separating them. The CDR3 DNA sequence: TGTGCCTGGAGTCTGGGGACTGGCCTCACAGATACGCAGTATTTT. Protein product: CAWSLGTGLTDTQYF.

The rearrangement links TRBV13 to TRBJ1-3; D uncertain. The V end was cut by 3 bases, the J end by 4 bases, with 19 bases between. Germline V gene sequence: CDR1 PRHDT, CDR2 FYEKMQ (reference sequence). The CDR3 totals 17 residues. CDR3 nucleotides: TGTGCCAGCAGCTTCGACATCGGGGTGGCATCCGGAAACACCATATATTTT. Translation: CASSFDIGVASGNTIYF.

The rearrangement uses TRBV29-1 and TRBJ2-1; a weak D match, TRBD2 (5 bases). Germline-derived CDR1 and CDR2 are SQVTM and ANQGSEA. Between the trimmed V and J ends, which lost 6 bases and 0 bases, there was a span of 15 bases. The CDR3 is 15 residues long. CDR3 DNA sequence: TGCAGCGTGGAACCGGGGTTAAGCTCCTACAATGAGCAGTTCTTC. Amino acids: CSVEPGLSSYNEQFF.

The rearrangement links TRBV5-5 to TRBJ2-5; a weak D match, TRBD1 (5 bases). The CDR3 runs 14 residues. Germline assignment: CDR1 SGHKS and CDR2 YYEKEE (reference sequence). Trimming removed 0 bases at V and 1 base at J, with 7 bases between. The CDR3 region is CASSLGQIQETQYF. CDR3 bases: TGTGCCAGCAGCTTGGGACAGATCCAAGAGACCCAGTACTTC. The entire variable domain, with the rest obtained from reference TRBV5-5 and TRBJ2-5, is as follows: DAGVTQSPTHLIKTRGQQVTLRCSPISGHKSVSWYQQVLGQGPQFIFQYYEKEERGRGNFPDRFSARQFPNYSSELNVNALLLGDSALYLCASSLGQIQETQYFGPGTRLLVL.

The rearrangement joins TRBV27 to TRBJ2-1; 8 bases are shared with TRBD2. Germline values: CDR1 MNHEY, CDR2 SMNVEV (reference sequence). This CDR3 is built from 14 residues. Trimming removed 2 bases from V and 8 bases from J; junction bases left unmatched: 5. CDR3 sequence reads: CASSLIAGSYEQFF. CDR3 nucleotide sequence: TGTGCCAGCAGTTTAATAGCGGGGTCATATGAGCAGTTCTTC.

This chain joins TRBV2 and TRBJ1-2, with TRBD1 as a possible D gene (6 bases). Germline CDR1 and CDR2: SNHLY and FYNNEI. V lost 4 bases to trimming and J lost 7 bases, with 16 bases between them. CDR3 length: 14 amino acids. The CDR3 loop is CASSGGGTPGGYTF. The DNA of the CDR3 is TGTGCCAGCAGTGGTGGGGGCACGCCAGGTGGCTACACCTTC. The entire variable domain, with the rest obtained from reference TRBV2 and TRBJ1-2, is as follows: EPEVTQTPSHQVTQMGQEVILRCVPISNHLYFYWYRQILGQKVEFLVSFYNNEISEKSEIFDDQFSVERPDGSNFTLKIRSTKLEDSAMYFCASSGGGTPGGYTFGSGTRLTVV.

The chain recombines TRBV28 with TRBJ1-5; the D gene is possibly TRBD1 (6 bases). The CDR3 runs 15 residues. The germline gives CDR1 MDHEN, CDR2 SYDVKM. Trimming pared 7 bases from V and 5 bases from J, leaving 18 bases between. The CDR3: CASIPAQGTHQPQHF. Written as DNA, the CDR3 is TGTGCCAGCATTCCAGCACAGGGAACCCATCAGCCCCAGCATTTT.

The V call is TRBV11-2, the J call TRBJ2-7, with a tentative D call TRBD1 (8 bases). CDR1 and CDR2 from the germline V gene are SGHAT and FQNNGV. The CDR3 is 15 residues long. Trimming took off 4 bases at V and 2 bases at J, with 15 bases between the two ends. The DNA of the CDR3 is TGTGCCAGCAGCTCATACAGGGGGACTACCTACGAGCAGTACTTC. This gives the protein CASSSYRGTTYEQYF. The full variable domain, with the rest looked up from reference TRBV11-2 and TRBJ2-7, is EAGVAQSPRYKIIEKRQSVAFWCNPISGHATLYWYQQILGQGPKLLIQFQNNGVVDDSQLPKDRFSAERLKGVDSTLKIQPAKLEDSAVYLCASSSYRGTTYEQYFGPGTRLTVT.

This clone has only a few counts. The rearrangement links TRBV7-2 to TRBJ2-7; TRBD1 is a possible D gene (5 bases). Trimming pared 5 bases from V and 6 bases from J, leaving 20 bases between. CDR1 SGHTA and CDR2 FQGNSA come from the germline V gene. This CDR3 contains 15 residues. For the CDR3, the DNA is TGTGCCAGCAGCCAGGCGTTGGGGCCAAGCATCGAGCAGTACTTC. As protein: CASSQALGPSIEQYF.

This sequence joins TRBV7-2 and TRBJ1-2, with a tentative D call TRBD1 (6 bases). The length of the CDR3 is 15 residues. Germline CDR1 SGHTA, CDR2 FQGNSA. V shed 4 bases and J shed 1 base, with 13 bases lying between them. The CDR3 sequence: CASSYEPGVNYGYTF. The DNA for the CDR3 is TGTGCCAGCAGCTATGAGCCAGGGGTTAACTATGGCTACACCTTC.

The chain is built from TRBV27 and TRBJ2-3; tentatively, D is TRBD1 (7 bases). In germline, CDR1 is MNHEY, CDR2 SMNVEV (reference sequence). The length of the CDR3 is 17 residues. V lost 6 bases to trimming and J lost 2 bases, with 21 bases between them. The DNA of the CDR3 is TGTGCCAGCAGAGGAGGGGGCGCAATTTGGTCCACAGATACGCAGTATTTT. Amino acid sequence: CASRGGGAIWSTDTQYF.

A single count supports this clone. The chain employs TRBV7-6 and TRBJ2-7, with D perhaps matching TRBD2 (7 bases). CDR3 size: 15 residues. Per the germline V gene, CDR1 is SGHVS and CDR2 is FNYEAQ. Trimming took 3 bases from V and 3 from J, leaving 15 bases between them. The CDR3 DNA reads as TGTGCCAGCAGCTTCGGGACAACGGGAGGCTACGAGCAGTACTTC. This sequence encodes CASSFGTTGGYEQYF.

As to this clone: Mismatch with germline at one junction end may stem from a read error. This chain links TRBV7-9 with TRBJ1-1, with 10 positions matching TRBD1. The CDR3 totals 17 residues. Germline CDR1 SEHNR, CDR2 FQNEAQ (reference sequence). The CDR3 nucleotides are TGTTCCAGCAGCGAGACAGGGGGCGCGTTCCTGAACACTGAAGCTTTCTTT. Translated, it gives CSSSETGGAFLNTEAFF.

This clone was counted only a few times. The chain uses TRBV28 and TRBJ1-4, with D unresolved. Trimming cost V 6 bases and J 8 bases, with 7 bases left between them. Per germline, CDR1 MDHEN and CDR2 SYDVKM. The CDR3 spans 11 residues. CDR3 sequence: CASRSSEKLFF. CDR3 nucleotide sequence: TGTGCCAGCAGATCCTCCGAAAAACTGTTTTTT.

The chain has TRBV19 and TRBJ2-7; 10 bases match TRBD1. The CDR3 contains 13 residues. In germline, CDR1 is LNHDA, CDR2 SQIVND (reference sequence). V lost 5 bases, J lost 5 bases, and 3 bases stayed unmatched. CDR3 nucleotides: TGTGCCAGTAGTTTGGGACAGGGGAACGAGCAGTACTTC. Amino acids: CASSLGQGNEQYF.

V and J are TRBV11-2 and TRBJ1-1, with D unresolved. V dropped 6 bases and J dropped 11 bases, with 16 bases sitting between them. The CDR3 spans 12 residues. Germline V gene lookup returns CDR1 SGHAT and CDR2 FQNNGV. CDR3 region: CASSFGVAWAFF. The CDR3 coding sequence is TGTGCCAGCAGTTTCGGAGTCGCCTGGGCTTTCTTT.

The chain joins TRBV5-5 to TRBJ1-4, with 7 bases identical to TRBD1. Germline V gives CDR1 SGHKS, CDR2 YYEKEE (reference sequence). V lost 1 base, J lost 5 bases, and 5 bases stayed unmatched. CDR3 length: 15 amino acids. The CDR3 coding sequence is TGTGCCAGCAGCTTGTTGGGGACAGCCAATGAAAAACTGTTTTTT. Its translation is CASSLLGTANEKLFF.

The V gene is TRBV6-6, the J gene TRBJ1-3; D unclear. The germline V and J ends were trimmed by 8 bases and 2 bases, with 10 bases remaining between them. This CDR3 comprises 13 residues. The germline gives CDR1 MNHNY, CDR2 SVGAGI (reference sequence). This chain's CDR3 is CASQRSAGNTIYF. In DNA, the CDR3 is TGTGCCAGCCAGAGGTCCGCTGGAAACACCATATATTTT.